Sequencing of this TCR beta chain was carried out in a study of T cell responses to AZD1222 COVID-19 vaccine. Germline V gene data show CDR1 as SGHDN and CDR2 as FVKESK. V shed 4 bases and J 1 base; nucleotides not matched to a gene: 16. The CDR3 is made up of 18 amino acids. The table lists this clone with a count of one. Sequencing was performed with immunoSEQ multiplex PCR; in TCRdb, only in-frame clones are kept and a portion is missing. The repertoire holds roughly 150,000 clones, with roughly 92% as singletons. The material was peripheral blood, obtained 28 days after the second AZD1222 dose. This chain links TRBV14 with TRBJ2-7; 7 bases fit TRBD1. The receptor's source is an adult who received the AZD1222 COVID-19 vaccine. This CDR3 reads CASSRSLDRQGTSYEQYF. CDR3 nucleotides: TGTGCCAGCAGCCGGTCTCTCGACCGACAGGGTACGTCCTACGAGCAGTACTTC.